This is a list of T cell receptor beta chains from one sample in a study of PD-L1 blockade in urothelial cancer. The assay was immunoSEQ multiplex PCR, and TCRdb's table has in-frame clones only and misses some. Of 80,000 to 100,000 clones listed, over 80% are singletons. The material sequenced was PBMCs, taken around atezolizumab (anti-PD-L1) treatment. The receptors shown here come from a man in his 70s with urothelial cancer. Each CDR3 is given with its conserved first and last residue. The order of the fields is D gene, J gene, V gene, clone size, CDR3 DNA, CDR3 protein. D genes are given only for firm matches. Expanded clones get a size class; other rows say once, few or many, or leave the size out.

D gene: .; J gene: TRBJ2-3; V gene: TRBV27; clone size: .; CDR3 DNA: TGTGCCAGCAGTTTGCGGGGTGCGGGGTTGGGGGCGGGGGCTACGCAGTATTTT; CDR3 protein: CASSLRGAGLGAGATQYF
D gene: TRBD1; J gene: TRBJ2-5; V gene: TRBV11-1; clone size: .; CDR3 DNA: TGTGCCAGCAGCGCCGGACAGGAAGAGACCCAGTACTTC; CDR3 protein: CASSAGQEETQYF
D gene: TRBD1; J gene: TRBJ1-5; V gene: TRBV19; clone size: once; CDR3 DNA: TGTGCCAGCTCCAGGGGGCTGTCGAGCAATCAGCCCCAGCATTTT; CDR3 protein: CASSRGLSSNQPQHF
D gene: .; J gene: TRBJ2-3; V gene: TRBV5-1; clone size: .; CDR3 DNA: TGCGCCAGCAGCCCCGGAGAGGGAACAGATACGCAGTATTTT; CDR3 protein: CASSPGEGTDTQYF
D gene: TRBD2; J gene: TRBJ2-2; V gene: TRBV7-2; clone size: few; CDR3 DNA: TGTGCCAGCAGCTTGGGGACTAGCGGGAGAAGGATGGGCGGGGAGCTGTTTTTT; CDR3 protein: CASSLGTSGRRMGGELFF
D gene: .; J gene: TRBJ2-5; V gene: TRBV5-8; clone size: .; CDR3 DNA: TGTGCCAGCAGCTTGGGAGGGCAGGGAGGAGAGACCCAGTACTTC; CDR3 protein: CASSLGGQGGETQYF
D gene: TRBD2; J gene: TRBJ2-5; V gene: TRBV4-1; clone size: .; CDR3 DNA: TGCGCCAGCAGCCCCTCACTAGCGGGGGGACAAGAGACCCAGTACTTC; CDR3 protein: CASSPSLAGGQETQYF
D gene: TRBD1; J gene: TRBJ1-5; V gene: TRBV2; clone size: .; CDR3 DNA: TGTGCCAGCATCCGGGACAGGCCTGGGATTAGCAATCAGCCCCAGCATTTT; CDR3 protein: CASIRDRPGISNQPQHF
D gene: .; J gene: TRBJ1-5; V gene: TRBV19; clone size: .; CDR3 DNA: TGTGCCAGTAGTTCGGCCTGGGGAGAACAGCCCCAGCATTTT; CDR3 protein: CASSSAWGEQPQHF
D gene: TRBD2; J gene: TRBJ2-7; V gene: TRBV4-2; clone size: once; CDR3 DNA: TGTGCCAGCAGCCAAGGTGGGACTACGTACGAGCAGTACTTC; CDR3 protein: CASSQGGTTYEQYF
D gene: TRBD2; J gene: TRBJ2-5; V gene: TRBV7-6; clone size: .; CDR3 DNA: TGTGCCAGCAGCTTAGGGGCTGGCGGGAGGGCCAGGGAGACCCAGTACTTC; CDR3 protein: CASSLGAGGRARETQYF
D gene: TRBD1; J gene: TRBJ1-5; V gene: TRBV27; clone size: .; CDR3 DNA: TGTGCCAGCAGTTCCTACCTTCGACAGGGCCTGAGGCAGCCCCAGCATTTT; CDR3 protein: CASSSYLRQGLRQPQHF
D gene: TRBD1; J gene: TRBJ2-5; V gene: TRBV7-2; clone size: once; CDR3 DNA: TGTGCCAGCAGCTTGGACAGGGGGCAGCAAGAGACCCAGTACTTC; CDR3 protein: CASSLDRGQQETQYF
D gene: TRBD2; J gene: TRBJ2-3; V gene: TRBV7-8; clone size: .; CDR3 DNA: TGTGCCAGCAGCTTAGGATCTAGCGGGACAGATACGCAGTATTTT; CDR3 protein: CASSLGSSGTDTQYF
D gene: TRBD2; J gene: TRBJ2-1; V gene: TRBV5-1; clone size: .; CDR3 DNA: TGCGCCAGCAGCTTGGGTGGGGGGGACTACAATGAGCAGTTCTTC; CDR3 protein: CASSLGGGDYNEQFF
D gene: .; J gene: TRBJ2-1; V gene: TRBV6-1; clone size: few; CDR3 DNA: TGTGCCAGCAGTGAAGCGCTTCGAGGAGGCGGGTTCTTC; CDR3 protein: CASSEALRGGGFF
D gene: .; J gene: TRBJ2-5; V gene: TRBV15; clone size: .; CDR3 DNA: TGTGCCACCAGCAGACCGTATCAGTACCAAGAGACCCAGTACTTC; CDR3 protein: CATSRPYQYQETQYF
D gene: .; J gene: TRBJ2-4; V gene: TRBV28; clone size: .; CDR3 DNA: TGTGCCAGCAGTTTCCCGAGGGACAAAAACATTCAGTACTTC; CDR3 protein: CASSFPRDKNIQYF
D gene: TRBD1; J gene: TRBJ1-4; V gene: TRBV5-6; clone size: few; CDR3 DNA: TGTGCCAGCAGCTTGGCCGGACAGGGCTATGCAACTAATGAAAAACTGTTTTTT; CDR3 protein: CASSLAGQGYATNEKLFF
D gene: TRBD2; J gene: TRBJ2-7; V gene: TRBV7-2; clone size: .; CDR3 DNA: TGTGCCAGCAGCTTATTTCGGGGGAGGGCCTACGAGCAGTACTTC; CDR3 protein: CASSLFRGRAYEQYF
D gene: .; J gene: TRBJ2-1; V gene: TRBV11-1; clone size: .; CDR3 DNA: TGTGCCAGCAGCTTGAACAGGGCGGCTAGCAGTGTGCATGAGCAGTTCTTC; CDR3 protein: CASSLNRAASSVHEQFF
D gene: TRBD1; J gene: TRBJ1-5; V gene: TRBV4-1; clone size: .; CDR3 DNA: TGCGCCAGCAGCCTCGACAGGGGCAGCAATCAGCCCCAGCATTTT; CDR3 protein: CASSLDRGSNQPQHF
D gene: TRBD2; J gene: TRBJ2-1; V gene: TRBV5-4; clone size: .; CDR3 DNA: TGTGCCAGCAGCTTGGGGCTAGCGGGAGGTCTCGATTACAATGAGCAGTTCTTC; CDR3 protein: CASSLGLAGGLDYNEQFF
D gene: TRBD2; J gene: TRBJ2-7; V gene: TRBV6-5; clone size: .; CDR3 DNA: TGTGCCAGCAGTTACTCTAGCGGGGGGGCCGGGGGCGAGCAGTACTTC; CDR3 protein: CASSYSSGGAGGEQYF
D gene: .; J gene: TRBJ1-1; V gene: TRBV25-1; clone size: .; CDR3 DNA: TGTGCCAGCAGTGTTGAGCCCGGGGACACTGAAGCTTTCTTT; CDR3 protein: CASSVEPGDTEAFF
D gene: TRBD1; J gene: TRBJ1-2; V gene: TRBV10-2; clone size: .; CDR3 DNA: TGCGCCAGCAGTGAGTCCGGGGGACAGGAAAACTATGGCTACACCTTC; CDR3 protein: CASSESGGQENYGYTF